This TCR beta chain was observed in a study of Ad26.COV2.S vaccination and SARS-CoV-2 variants. As for the study in general: In the COV1001 trial, the donor was in the Ad26.COV2.S arm. Once, or twice with 56 days between doses, Ad26.COV2.S was given intramuscularly. Overall study findings and caveats: Reported post-vaccination CD8+ and CD4+ T cell responses to spike showed substantial breadth. It was vaccine recipients, not placebo recipients, who had the higher spike-specific TCR breadth.

Of note for this clone: Its specificity is unknown.

Treatment indicated: roughly 20 received Ad26.COV2.S at low or high dose, single or two shots; about 5 received placebo; per-sample allocation not given. On day 63 after the first injection, vaccine and placebo recipients gave samples. Profiling relied on immunoSEQ multiplex PCR, and the TCRdb table lists in-frame clones only, not all of them. The sample has 440,000 or so clones; roughly nine tenths are singletons. The V end was cut by 5 bases, the J end by 7 bases, with 17 bases between. From germline, CDR1 is LNHNV and CDR2 YYDKDF (reference sequence). The CDR3 contains 14 residues. The receptor was derived from a person between 18 and 60 years old who received the Ad26.COV2.S COVID-19 vaccine or a placebo. This specimen was peripheral blood, taken in a trial of Ad26.COV2.S vaccine versus placebo. The chain combines TRBV15 with TRBJ1-2, with D perhaps matching TRBD1 (5 bases). In DNA, the CDR3 is TGTGCCACCAGCCGCATGGGGGGGGATGGTGGCTACACCTTC. Translated, it gives CATSRMGGDGGYTF.